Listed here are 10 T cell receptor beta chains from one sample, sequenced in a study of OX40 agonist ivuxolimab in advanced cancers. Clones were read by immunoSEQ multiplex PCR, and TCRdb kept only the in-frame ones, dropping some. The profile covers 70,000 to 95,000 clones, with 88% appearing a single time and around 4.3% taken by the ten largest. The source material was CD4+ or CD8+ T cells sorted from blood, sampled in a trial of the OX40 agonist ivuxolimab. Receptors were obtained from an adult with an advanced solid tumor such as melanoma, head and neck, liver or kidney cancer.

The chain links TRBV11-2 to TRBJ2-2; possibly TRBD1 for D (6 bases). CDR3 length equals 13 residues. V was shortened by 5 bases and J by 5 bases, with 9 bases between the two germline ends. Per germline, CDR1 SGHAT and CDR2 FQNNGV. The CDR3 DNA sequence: TGTGCCAGCAGCCCACAGGGAACCGGGGAGCTGTTTTTT. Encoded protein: CASSPQGTGELFF. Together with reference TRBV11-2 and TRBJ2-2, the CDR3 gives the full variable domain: EAGVAQSPRYKIIEKRQSVAFWCNPISGHATLYWYQQILGQGPKLLIQFQNNGVVDDSQLPKDRFSAERLKGVDSTLKIQPAKLEDSAVYLCASSPQGTGELFFGEGSRLTVL.

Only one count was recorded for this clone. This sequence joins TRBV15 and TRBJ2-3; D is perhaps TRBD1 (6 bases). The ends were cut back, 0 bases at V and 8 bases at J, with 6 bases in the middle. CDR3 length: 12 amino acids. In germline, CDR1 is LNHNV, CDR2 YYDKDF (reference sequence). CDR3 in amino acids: CATSREGGTQYF. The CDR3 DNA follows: TGTGCCACCAGCAGAGAAGGGGGTACGCAGTATTTT.

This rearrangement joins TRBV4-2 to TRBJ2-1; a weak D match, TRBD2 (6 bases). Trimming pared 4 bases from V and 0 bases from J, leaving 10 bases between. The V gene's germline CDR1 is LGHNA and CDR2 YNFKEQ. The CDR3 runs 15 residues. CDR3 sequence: CASSLSGLSYNEQFF. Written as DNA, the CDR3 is TGTGCCAGCAGCCTTAGCGGCCTCTCCTACAATGAGCAGTTCTTC.

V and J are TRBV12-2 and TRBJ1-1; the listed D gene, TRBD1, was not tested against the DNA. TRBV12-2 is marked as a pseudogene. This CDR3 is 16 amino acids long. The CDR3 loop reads CASRLWGRARWTEAFF. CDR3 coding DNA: TGTGCAAGTCGCTTATGGGGCAGAGCAAGATGGACTGAAGCTTTCTTT.

CDR3 in DNA: TGTGCCAGCCGCCGGGCCGTAGGGGAGCCCCAGCATTTT. Translation gives CASRRAVGEPQHF. The V call is TRBV6-1, the J call TRBJ1-5; D possibly corresponds to TRBD1 (5 bases). V was pared by 8 bases and J by 8 bases, with 16 bases between. The CDR3 consists of 13 residues. The germline CDR1 and CDR2 sequences are MNHNS and SASEGT.

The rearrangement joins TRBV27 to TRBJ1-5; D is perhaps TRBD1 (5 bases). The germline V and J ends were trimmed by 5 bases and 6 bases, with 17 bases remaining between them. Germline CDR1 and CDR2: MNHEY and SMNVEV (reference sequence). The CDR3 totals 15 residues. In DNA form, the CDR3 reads TGTGCCAGCAGTAGGGACGTCCGGAGGATTCAGCCCCAGCATTTT. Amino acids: CASSRDVRRIQPQHF.

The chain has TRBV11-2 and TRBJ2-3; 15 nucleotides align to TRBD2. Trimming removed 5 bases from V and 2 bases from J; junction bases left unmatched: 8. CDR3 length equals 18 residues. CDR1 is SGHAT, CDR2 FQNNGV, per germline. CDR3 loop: CASSLGLAGGLPTDTQYF. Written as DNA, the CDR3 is TGTGCCAGCAGCCTGGGACTAGCGGGAGGCCTGCCCACAGATACGCAGTATTTT.

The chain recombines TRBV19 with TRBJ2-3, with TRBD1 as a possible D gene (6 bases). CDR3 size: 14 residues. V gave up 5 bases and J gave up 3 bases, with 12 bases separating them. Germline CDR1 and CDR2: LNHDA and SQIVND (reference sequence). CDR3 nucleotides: TGTGCCAGTAGTCCCGGGACAAGAACAGATACGCAGTATTTT. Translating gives CASSPGTRTDTQYF. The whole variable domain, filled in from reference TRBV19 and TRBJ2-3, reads DGGITQSPKYLFRKEGQNVTLSCEQNLNHDAMYWYRQDPGQGLRLIYYSQIVNDFQKGDIAEGYSVSREKKESFPLTVTSAQKNPTAFYLCASSPGTRTDTQYFGPGTRLTVL.

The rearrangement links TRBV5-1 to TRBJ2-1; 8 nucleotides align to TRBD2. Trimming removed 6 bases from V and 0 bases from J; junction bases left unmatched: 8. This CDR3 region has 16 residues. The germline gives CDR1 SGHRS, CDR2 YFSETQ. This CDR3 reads CASKRTGGSSYNEQFF. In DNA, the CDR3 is TGCGCCAGCAAACGGACGGGAGGGAGCTCCTACAATGAGCAGTTCTTC.

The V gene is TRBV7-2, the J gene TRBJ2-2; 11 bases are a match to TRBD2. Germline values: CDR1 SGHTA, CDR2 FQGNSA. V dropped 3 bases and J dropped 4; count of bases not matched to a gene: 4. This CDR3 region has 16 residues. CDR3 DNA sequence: TGTGCCAGCAGCTTTACTAGCGGGAGATTCACCGGGGAGCTGTTTTTT. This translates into CASSFTSGRFTGELFF.